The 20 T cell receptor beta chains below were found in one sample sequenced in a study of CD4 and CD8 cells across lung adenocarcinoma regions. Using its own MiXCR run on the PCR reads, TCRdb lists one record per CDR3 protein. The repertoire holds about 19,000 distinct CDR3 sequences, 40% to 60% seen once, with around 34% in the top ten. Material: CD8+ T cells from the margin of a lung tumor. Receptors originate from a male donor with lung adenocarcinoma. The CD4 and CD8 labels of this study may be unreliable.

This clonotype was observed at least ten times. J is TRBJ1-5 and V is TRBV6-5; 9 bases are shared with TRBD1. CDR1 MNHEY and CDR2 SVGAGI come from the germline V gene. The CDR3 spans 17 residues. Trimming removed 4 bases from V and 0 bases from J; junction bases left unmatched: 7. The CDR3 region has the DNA TGTGCCAGCAGTTTAACAGGGGGCGGGAATAGCAATCAGCCCCAGCATTTT. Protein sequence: CASSLTGGGNSNQPQHF.

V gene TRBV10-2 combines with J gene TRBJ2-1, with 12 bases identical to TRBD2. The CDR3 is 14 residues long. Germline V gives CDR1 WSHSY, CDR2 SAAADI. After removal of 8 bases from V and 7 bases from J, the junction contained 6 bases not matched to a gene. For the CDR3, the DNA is TGCGCCAGCTATAGGACTAGCGGGACGAATGAGCAGTTCTTC. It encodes CASYRTSGTNEQFF.

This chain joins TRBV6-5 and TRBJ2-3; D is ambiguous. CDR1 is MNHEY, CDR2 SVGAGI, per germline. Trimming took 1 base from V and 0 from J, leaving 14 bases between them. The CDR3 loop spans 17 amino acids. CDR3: CASSYWRSAFSTDTQYF. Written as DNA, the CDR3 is TGTGCCAGCAGTTACTGGAGATCGGCCTTCAGCACAGATACGCAGTATTTT.

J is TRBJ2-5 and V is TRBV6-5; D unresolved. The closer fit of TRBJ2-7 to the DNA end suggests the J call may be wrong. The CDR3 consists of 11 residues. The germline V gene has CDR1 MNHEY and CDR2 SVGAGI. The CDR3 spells CASSFLAEQYF. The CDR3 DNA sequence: TGTGCCAGCAGTTTTCTGGCCGAGCAGTACTTC.

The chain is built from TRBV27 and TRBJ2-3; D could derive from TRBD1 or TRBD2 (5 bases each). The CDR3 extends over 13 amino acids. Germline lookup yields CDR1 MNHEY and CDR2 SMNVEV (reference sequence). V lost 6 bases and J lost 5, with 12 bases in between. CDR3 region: CASSRAGRDTQYF. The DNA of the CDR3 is TGTGCCAGCAGCCGGGCAGGGAGAGATACGCAGTATTTT.

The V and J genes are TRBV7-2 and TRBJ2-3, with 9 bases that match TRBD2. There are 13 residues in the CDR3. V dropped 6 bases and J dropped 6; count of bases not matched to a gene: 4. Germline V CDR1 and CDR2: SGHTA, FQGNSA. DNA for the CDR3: TGTGCCAGCAGTATAGCGGGAGCGGATACGCAGTATTTT. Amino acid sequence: CASSIAGADTQYF. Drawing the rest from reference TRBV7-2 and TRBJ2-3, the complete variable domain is GAGVSQSPSNKVTEKGKDVELRCDPISGHTALYWYRQSLGQGLEFLIYFQGNSAPDKSGLPSDRFSAERTGGSVSTLTIQRTQQEDSAVYLCASSIAGADTQYFGPGTRLTVL.

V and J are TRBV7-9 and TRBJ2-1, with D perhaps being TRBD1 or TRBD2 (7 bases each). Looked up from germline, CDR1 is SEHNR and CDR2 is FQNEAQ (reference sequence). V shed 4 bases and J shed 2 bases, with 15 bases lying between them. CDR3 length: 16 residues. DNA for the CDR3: TGTGCCAGCAGCTCTATCGGGGGGACAGCCTACAATGAGCAGTTCTTC. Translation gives CASSSIGGTAYNEQFF.

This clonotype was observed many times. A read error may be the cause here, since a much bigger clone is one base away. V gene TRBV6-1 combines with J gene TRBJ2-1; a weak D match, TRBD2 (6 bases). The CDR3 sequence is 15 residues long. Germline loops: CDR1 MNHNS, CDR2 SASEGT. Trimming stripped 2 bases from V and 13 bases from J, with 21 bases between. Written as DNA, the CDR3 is TGTGCCAGCAGTGAATTCTTGCGGGATGGGGAGACCCAGTTCTTC. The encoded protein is CASSEFLRDGETQFF.

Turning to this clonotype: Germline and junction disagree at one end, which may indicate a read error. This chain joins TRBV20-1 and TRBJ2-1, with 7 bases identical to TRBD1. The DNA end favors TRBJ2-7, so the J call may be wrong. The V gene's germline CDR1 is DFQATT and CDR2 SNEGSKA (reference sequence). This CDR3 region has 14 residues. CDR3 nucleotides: TGCAGTGCTGGAGATGGGGGACAGTGGTACGAGCAGTACTTC. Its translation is CSAGDGGQWYEQYF.

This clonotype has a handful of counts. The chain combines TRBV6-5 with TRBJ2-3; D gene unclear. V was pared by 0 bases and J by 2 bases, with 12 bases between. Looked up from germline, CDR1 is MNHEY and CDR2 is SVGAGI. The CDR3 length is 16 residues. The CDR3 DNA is TGTGCCAGCAGTTACTCGATGATGGCACACACAGATACGCAGTATTTT. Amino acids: CASSYSMMAHTDTQYF.

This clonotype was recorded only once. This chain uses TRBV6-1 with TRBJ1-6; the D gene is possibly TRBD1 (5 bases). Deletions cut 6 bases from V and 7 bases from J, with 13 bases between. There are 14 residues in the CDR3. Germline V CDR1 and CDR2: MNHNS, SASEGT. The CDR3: CASSGQGRNSPLHF. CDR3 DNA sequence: TGTGCCAGCAGCGGGCAGGGTAGGAATTCACCCCTCCACTTT.

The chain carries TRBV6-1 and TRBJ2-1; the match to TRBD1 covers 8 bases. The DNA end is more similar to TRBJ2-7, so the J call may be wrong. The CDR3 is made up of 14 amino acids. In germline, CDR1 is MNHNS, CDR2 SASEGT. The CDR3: CASSEDRARDEQYF. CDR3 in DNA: TGTGCCAGCAGTGAGGACAGGGCGCGGGATGAGCAGTACTTC.

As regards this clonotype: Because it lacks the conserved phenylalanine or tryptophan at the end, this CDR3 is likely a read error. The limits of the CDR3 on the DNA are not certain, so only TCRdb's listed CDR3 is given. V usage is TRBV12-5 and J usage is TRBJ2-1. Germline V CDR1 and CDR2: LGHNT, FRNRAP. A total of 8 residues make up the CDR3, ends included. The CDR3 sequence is CRDAVSPC.

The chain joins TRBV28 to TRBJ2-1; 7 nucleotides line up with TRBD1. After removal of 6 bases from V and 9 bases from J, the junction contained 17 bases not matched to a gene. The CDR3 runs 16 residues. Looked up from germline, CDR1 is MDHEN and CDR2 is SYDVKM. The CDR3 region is CASSYSRGMTKSEQFF. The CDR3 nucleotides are TGTGCCAGCAGCTACTCCAGGGGGATGACGAAGAGTGAGCAGTTCTTC.

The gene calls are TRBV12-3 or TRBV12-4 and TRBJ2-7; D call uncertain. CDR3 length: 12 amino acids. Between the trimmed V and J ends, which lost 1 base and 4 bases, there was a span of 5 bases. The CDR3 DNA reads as TGTGCCAGCAGTTTAGAGGGTTACGAGCAGTACTTC. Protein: CASSLEGYEQYF.

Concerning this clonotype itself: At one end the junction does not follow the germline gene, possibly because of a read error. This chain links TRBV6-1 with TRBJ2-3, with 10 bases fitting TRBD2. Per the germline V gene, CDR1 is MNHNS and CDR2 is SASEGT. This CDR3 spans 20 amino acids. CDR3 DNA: TGTGCCAGCAACCTTAACACCGGGGGGAGCGGGGGGGGCGGCGGGGATACGCAGTATTTC. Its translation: CASNLNTGGSGGGGGDTQYF.

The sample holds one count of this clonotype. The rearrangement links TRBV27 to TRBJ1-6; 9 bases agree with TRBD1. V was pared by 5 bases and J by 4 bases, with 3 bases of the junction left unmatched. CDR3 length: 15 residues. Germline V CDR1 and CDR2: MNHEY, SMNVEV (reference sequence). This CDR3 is CASSIGQGYNSPLHF. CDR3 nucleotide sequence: TGTGCCAGCAGTATTGGACAGGGGTATAATTCACCCCTCCACTTT.

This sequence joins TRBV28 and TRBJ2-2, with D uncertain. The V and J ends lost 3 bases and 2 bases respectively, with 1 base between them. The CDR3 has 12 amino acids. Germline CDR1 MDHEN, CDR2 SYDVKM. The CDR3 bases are TGTGCCAGCAGTTTCAACACCGGGGAGCTGTTTTTT. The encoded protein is CASSFNTGELFF.

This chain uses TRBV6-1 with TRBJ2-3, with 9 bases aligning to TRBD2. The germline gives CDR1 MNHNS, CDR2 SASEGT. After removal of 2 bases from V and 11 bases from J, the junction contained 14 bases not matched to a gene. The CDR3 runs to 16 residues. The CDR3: CASSETWASGTNEQYF. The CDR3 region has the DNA TGTGCCAGCAGTGAAACGTGGGCTAGCGGGACAAATGAGCAGTATTTT.

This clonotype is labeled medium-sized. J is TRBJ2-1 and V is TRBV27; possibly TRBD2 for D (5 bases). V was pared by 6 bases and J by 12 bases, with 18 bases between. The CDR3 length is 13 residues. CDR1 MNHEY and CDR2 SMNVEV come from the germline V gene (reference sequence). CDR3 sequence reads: CASSFISGEGQFF. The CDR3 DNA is TGTGCCAGCAGCTTTATAAGCGGTGAGGGGCAGTTCTTC.